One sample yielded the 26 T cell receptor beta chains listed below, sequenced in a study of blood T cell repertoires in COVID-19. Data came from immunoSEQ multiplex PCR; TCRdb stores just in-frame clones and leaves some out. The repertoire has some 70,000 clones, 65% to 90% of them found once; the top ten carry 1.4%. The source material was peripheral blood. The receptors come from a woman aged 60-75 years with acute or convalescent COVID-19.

The CDR3 loop reads CASSADRVAVGYGYTF. DNA of the CDR3: TGTGCCAGCAGCGCGGACAGGGTCGCGGTAGGCTATGGCTACACCTTC. J is TRBJ1-2 and V is TRBV7-2; 8 positions agree with TRBD1. Germline V lookup: CDR1 SGHTA, CDR2 FQGNSA. This CDR3 region has 16 residues. After removal of 5 bases from V and 4 bases from J, the junction contained 12 bases not matched to a gene.

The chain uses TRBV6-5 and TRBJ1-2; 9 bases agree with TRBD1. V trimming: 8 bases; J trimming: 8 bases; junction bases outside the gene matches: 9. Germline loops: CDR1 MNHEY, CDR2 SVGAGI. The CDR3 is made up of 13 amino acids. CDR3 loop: CASRKTGGAGYTF. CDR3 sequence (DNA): TGTGCCAGCCGAAAAACAGGGGGCGCGGGCTACACCTTC.

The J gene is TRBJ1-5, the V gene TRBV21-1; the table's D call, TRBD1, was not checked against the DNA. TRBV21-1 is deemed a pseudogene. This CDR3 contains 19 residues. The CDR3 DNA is TGTGCCAGCAGCAAAGATCTTGGCAGGGGGCCTGTTCGCAATCAGCCCCAGCATTTT. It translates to CASSKDLGRGPVRNQPQHF.

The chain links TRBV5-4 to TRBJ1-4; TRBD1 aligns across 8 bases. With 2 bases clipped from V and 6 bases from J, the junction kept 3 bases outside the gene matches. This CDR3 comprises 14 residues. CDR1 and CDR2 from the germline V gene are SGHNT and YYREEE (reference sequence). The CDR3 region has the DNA TGTGCCAGCAGCTTTACAGGGGGTGATGAAAAACTGTTTTTT. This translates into CASSFTGGDEKLFF.

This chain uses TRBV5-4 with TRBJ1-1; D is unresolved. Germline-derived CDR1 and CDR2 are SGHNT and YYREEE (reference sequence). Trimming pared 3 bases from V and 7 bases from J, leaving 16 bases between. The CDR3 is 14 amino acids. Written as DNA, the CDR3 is TGTGCCAGCAGCTCCGGAGGCAGGAGGCTTGAAGCTTTCTTT. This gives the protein CASSSGGRRLEAFF.

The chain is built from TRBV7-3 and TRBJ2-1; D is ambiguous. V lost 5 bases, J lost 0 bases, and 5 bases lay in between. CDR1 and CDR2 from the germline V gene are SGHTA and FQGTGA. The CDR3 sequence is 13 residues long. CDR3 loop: CASSPSSYNEQFF. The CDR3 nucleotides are TGTGCCAGCAGCCCGAGCTCCTACAATGAGCAGTTCTTC.

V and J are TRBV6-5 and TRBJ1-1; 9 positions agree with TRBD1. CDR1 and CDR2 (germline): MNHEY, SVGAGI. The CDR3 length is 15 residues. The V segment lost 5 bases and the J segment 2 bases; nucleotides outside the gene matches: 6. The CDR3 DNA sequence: TGTGCCAGCAGTCTTAGGGGACAGGGCAACACTGAAGCTTTCTTT. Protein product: CASSLRGQGNTEAFF.

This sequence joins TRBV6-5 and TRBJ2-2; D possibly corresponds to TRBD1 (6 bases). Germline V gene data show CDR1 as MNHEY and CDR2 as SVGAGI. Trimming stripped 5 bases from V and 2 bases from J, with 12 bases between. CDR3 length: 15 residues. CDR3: CASSNGQLNTGELFF. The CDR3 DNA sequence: TGTGCCAGCAGTAACGGACAGCTAAACACCGGGGAGCTGTTTTTT.

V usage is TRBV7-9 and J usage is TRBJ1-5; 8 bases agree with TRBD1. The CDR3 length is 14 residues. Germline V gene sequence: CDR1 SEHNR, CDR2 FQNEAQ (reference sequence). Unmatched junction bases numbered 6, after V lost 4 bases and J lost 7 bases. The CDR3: CASSYGQGMQPQHF. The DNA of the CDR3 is TGTGCCAGCAGCTACGGACAGGGTATGCAGCCCCAGCATTTT.

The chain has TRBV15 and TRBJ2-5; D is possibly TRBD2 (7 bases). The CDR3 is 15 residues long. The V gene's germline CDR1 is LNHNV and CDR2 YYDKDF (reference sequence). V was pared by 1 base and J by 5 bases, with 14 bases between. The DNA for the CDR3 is TGTGCCACCAGCAGAGGGGGAGGGGGGAAGGAGACCCAGTACTTC. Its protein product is CATSRGGGGKETQYF.

The CDR3 is CSASYGRRSYEQYF. CDR3 DNA: TGCAGTGCTAGTTACGGGAGAAGATCCTACGAGCAGTACTTC. The chain couples TRBV20-1 to TRBJ2-7, with TRBD2 as a possible D gene (6 bases). Trimming stripped 3 bases from V and 1 base from J, with 13 bases between. This CDR3 spans 14 amino acids. CDR1 is DFQATT and CDR2 is SNEGSKA in the germline V gene (reference sequence).

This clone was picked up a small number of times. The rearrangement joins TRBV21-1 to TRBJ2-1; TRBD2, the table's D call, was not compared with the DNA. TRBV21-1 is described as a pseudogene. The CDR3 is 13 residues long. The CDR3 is CASSQGFSHEQFF. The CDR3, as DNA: TGTGCCAGCAGTCAAGGTTTTAGCCATGAGCAGTTCTTC.

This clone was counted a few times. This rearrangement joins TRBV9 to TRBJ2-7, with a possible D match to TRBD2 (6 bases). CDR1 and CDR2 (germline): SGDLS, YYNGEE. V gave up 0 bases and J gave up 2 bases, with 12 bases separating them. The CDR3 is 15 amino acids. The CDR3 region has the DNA TGTGCCAGCAGCGTAGAAACCGGGGGAACCTACGAGCAGTACTTC. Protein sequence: CASSVETGGTYEQYF.

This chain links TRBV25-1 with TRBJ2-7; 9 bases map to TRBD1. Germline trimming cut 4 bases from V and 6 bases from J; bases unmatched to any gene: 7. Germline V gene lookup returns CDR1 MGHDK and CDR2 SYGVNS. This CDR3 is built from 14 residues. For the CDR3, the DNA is TGTGCCAGCAGTGGATCACAGGGGGCTAGCGAGCAGTACTTC. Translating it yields CASSGSQGASEQYF.

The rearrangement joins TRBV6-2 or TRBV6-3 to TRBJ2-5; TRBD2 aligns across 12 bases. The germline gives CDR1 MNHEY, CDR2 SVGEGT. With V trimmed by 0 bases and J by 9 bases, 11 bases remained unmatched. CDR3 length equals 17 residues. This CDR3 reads CASSYSPGTSGSGPQYF. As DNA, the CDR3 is TGTGCCAGCAGTTACTCCCCCGGGACTAGCGGGTCAGGGCCCCAGTACTTC.

The CDR3 nucleotides are TGTGCCTGGAGTCTAGTTAATCAGCCCCAGCATTTT. Amino acid sequence: CAWSLVNQPQHF. The chain employs TRBV30 and TRBJ1-5; D ambiguous. Looked up from germline, CDR1 is GTSNPN and CDR2 is SVGIG (reference sequence). The CDR3 covers 12 residues. V was trimmed by 2 bases and J by 4 bases, leaving 6 bases between them.

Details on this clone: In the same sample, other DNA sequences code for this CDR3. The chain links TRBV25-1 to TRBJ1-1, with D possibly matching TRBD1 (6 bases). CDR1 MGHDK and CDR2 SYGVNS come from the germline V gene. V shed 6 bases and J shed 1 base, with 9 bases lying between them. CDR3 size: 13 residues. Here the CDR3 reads CASSEGENTEAFF. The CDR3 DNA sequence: TGTGCCAGCAGCGAGGGGGAGAACACTGAAGCTTTCTTT.

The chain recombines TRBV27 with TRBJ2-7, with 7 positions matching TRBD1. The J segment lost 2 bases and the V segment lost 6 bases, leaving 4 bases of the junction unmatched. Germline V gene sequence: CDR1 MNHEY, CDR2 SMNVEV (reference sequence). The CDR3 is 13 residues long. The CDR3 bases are TGTGCCAGCAGCAATGACAGGGCCTACGAGCAGTACTTC. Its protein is CASSNDRAYEQYF.

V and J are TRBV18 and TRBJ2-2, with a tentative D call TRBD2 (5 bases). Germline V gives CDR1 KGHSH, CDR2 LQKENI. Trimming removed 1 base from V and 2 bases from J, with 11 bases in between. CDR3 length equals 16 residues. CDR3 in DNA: TGTGCCAGCTCACCACGTGGACTCGCCAACACCGGGGAGCTGTTTTTT. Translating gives CASSPRGLANTGELFF.

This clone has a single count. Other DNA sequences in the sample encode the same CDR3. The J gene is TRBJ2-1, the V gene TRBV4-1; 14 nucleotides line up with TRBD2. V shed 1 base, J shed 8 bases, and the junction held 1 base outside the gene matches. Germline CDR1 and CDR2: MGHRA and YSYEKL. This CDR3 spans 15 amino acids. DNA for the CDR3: TGCGCCAGCAGCCAAGGGGGACTAGCGGGAGATGAGCAGTTCTTC. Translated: CASSQGGLAGDEQFF.

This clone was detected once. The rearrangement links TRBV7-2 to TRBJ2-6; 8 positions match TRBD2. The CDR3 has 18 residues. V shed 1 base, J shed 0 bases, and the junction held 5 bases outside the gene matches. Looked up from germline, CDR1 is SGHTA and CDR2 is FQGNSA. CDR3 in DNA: TGTGCCAGCAGCTTAGTTGGACGGGGGGGCTCTGGGGCCAACGTCCTGACTTTC. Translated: CASSLVGRGGSGANVLTF.

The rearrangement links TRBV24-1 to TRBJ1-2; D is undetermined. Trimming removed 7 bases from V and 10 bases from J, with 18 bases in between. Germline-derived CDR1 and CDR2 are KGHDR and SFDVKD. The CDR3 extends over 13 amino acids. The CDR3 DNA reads TGTGCCACCAGCCGAGACTTAGCGGGAGACTACACCTTC. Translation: CATSRDLAGDYTF.

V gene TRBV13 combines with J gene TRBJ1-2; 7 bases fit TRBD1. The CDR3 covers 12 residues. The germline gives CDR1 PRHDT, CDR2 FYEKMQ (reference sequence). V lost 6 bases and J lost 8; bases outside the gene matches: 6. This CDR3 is CASSRTGGGYTF. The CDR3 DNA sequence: TGTGCCAGCAGTCGGACAGGCGGAGGCTACACCTTC.

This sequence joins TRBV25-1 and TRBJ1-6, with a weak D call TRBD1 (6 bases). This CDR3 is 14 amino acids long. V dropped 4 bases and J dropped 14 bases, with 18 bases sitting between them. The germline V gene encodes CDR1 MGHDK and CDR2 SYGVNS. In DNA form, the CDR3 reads TGTGCCAGCAGTGTAACCGGGACAACCAGGGCCCTCCACTTT. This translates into CASSVTGTTRALHF.

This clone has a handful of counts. The CDR3 DNA follows: TGTGCCAGCAGCTTTAGCGGGTTAGTGAAGACCCAGTACTTC. It specifies CASSFSGLVKTQYF. The chain links TRBV7-2 to TRBJ2-5, with TRBD2 matching 7 bases. With V trimmed by 3 bases and J by 6 bases, 7 bases remained unmatched. In germline, CDR1 is SGHTA, CDR2 FQGNSA. This CDR3 spans 14 amino acids.

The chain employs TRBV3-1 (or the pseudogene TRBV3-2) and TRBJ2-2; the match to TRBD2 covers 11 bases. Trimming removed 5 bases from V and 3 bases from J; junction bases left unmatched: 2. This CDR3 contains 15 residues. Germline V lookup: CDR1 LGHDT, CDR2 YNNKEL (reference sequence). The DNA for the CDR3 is TGTGCCAGCAGCTTAGCGGGGGGGCACACCGGGGAGCTGTTTTTT. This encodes CASSLAGGHTGELFF.